Listed below are T cell receptor beta chains from one sample, sequenced in a study of shared clonotypes between healthy human individuals. The data were produced by immunoSEQ multiplex PCR, yet TCRdb's version contains in-frame clones alone and is incomplete. The data contain about 680,000 clones, about 91% of them singletons. The specimen was naive CD8+ T cells sorted from blood. The source of these receptors is a man in his thirties or forties in good health. Both conserved end residues are trimmed from each CDR3. A row's size may be missing; if present it is once, few, many or a size class.

V gene	J gene	clone size	CDR3 protein
TRBV27	TRBJ2-1	few	ASSSGTSGFYEQF
TRBV7-9	TRBJ2-7	-	ASSPGQRLYEQY
TRBV7-2	TRBJ1-1	once	ASSFGRTAVVGAF
TRBV2	TRBJ1-5	-	ASSWGDNQPQH
TRBV27	TRBJ2-7	-	ASSLTTGVIYEQY
TRBV7-9	TRBJ2-7	-	ASSLIASSYEQY
TRBV9	TRBJ2-7	-	ASSPGRGYEQY
TRBV28	TRBJ1-5	-	ASSLVAVSNQPQH
TRBV5-4	TRBJ2-3	-	ASSLNGNTDTQY
TRBV7-2	TRBJ2-5	-	ASARGSREGIGQETQY
TRBV28	TRBJ2-7	-	ASSLMTSGSYEQY
TRBV29-1	TRBJ2-7	-	SAAGTSYEQY
TRBV11-2	TRBJ2-5	-	ASSLDGGVETQY
TRBV7-3	TRBJ2-2	-	ASSFSTGELF
TRBV25-1	TRBJ2-1	-	AATGGNYNEQF